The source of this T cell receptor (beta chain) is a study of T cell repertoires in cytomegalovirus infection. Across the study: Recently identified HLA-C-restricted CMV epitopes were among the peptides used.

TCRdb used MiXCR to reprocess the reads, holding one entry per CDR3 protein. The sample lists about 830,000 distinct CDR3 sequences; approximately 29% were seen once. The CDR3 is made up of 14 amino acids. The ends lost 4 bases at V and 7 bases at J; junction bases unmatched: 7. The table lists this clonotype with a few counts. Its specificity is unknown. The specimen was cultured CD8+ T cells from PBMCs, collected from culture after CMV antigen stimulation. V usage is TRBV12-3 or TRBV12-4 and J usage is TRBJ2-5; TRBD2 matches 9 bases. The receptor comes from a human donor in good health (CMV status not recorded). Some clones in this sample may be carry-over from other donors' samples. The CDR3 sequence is CASSSIGGGGTQYF. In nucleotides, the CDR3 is TGTGCCAGCAGTTCCATCGGCGGGGGGGGGACCCAGTACTTC.